This T cell receptor (beta chain) appears in the sequencing data of a study of OX40 agonist ivuxolimab in advanced cancers. Germline V CDR1 and CDR2: MNHEY, SMNVEV (reference sequence). The V gene lost 5 bases and the J gene lost 0 bases, with 11 bases spanning the gap. CDR3 length: 15 amino acids. As for this clone: The antigen is undetermined.

Data came from immunoSEQ multiplex PCR; TCRdb stores just in-frame clones and leaves some out. In the table there are under 40,000 clones, 87% of which are singletons. Whole-study findings and limits: Researchers did not determine the expanded peripheral T cells' antigen specificity.

This clonotype was sampled from an adult with an advanced solid tumor such as melanoma, head and neck, liver or kidney cancer. The material sequenced was CD4+ or CD8+ T cells sorted from blood, taken in a trial of the OX40 agonist ivuxolimab. V usage is TRBV27 and J usage is TRBJ2-1; D not resolved. The CDR3 DNA is TGTGCCAGCAGTCCCGAAACGAGCTCCTACAATGAGCAGTTCTTC. Its protein is CASSPETSSYNEQFF.